The sequence of this T cell receptor beta chain was determined in a study of blood T cell repertoires in COVID-19. Study-wide context: Collection of acute and convalescent COVID-19 samples took place in the United States, Italy and Spain. Sources were T cells, B-cell-depleted T cells, or PBMCs; the material itself was cDNA or gDNA.

V was cut by 4 bases and J by 4 bases, with 11 bases left in between. CDR1 LNHDA and CDR2 SQIVND come from the germline V gene (reference sequence). The length of the CDR3 is 14 residues. Original analysis: Estimated nucleated cell counts came from reference gene primer amplification. Generated by immunoSEQ multiplex PCR, the TCRdb table keeps only in-frame clones and is missing some. D and trimming were read from the DNA, whereas the V and J calls and clone size are those reported in that table. The sample holds 130,000 to 150,000 clones, around 81% seen once. This sequence was found in a human donor with acute or convalescent COVID-19. The donor label of this sample is uncertain. The chain carries TRBV19 and TRBJ1-5; possible D gene TRBD1, 6 bases. Sequenced material: peripheral blood. The CDR3: CASSKGGFNQPQHF. The CDR3 DNA reads as TGTGCCAGTAGTAAGGGGGGGTTTAATCAGCCCCAGCATTTT.